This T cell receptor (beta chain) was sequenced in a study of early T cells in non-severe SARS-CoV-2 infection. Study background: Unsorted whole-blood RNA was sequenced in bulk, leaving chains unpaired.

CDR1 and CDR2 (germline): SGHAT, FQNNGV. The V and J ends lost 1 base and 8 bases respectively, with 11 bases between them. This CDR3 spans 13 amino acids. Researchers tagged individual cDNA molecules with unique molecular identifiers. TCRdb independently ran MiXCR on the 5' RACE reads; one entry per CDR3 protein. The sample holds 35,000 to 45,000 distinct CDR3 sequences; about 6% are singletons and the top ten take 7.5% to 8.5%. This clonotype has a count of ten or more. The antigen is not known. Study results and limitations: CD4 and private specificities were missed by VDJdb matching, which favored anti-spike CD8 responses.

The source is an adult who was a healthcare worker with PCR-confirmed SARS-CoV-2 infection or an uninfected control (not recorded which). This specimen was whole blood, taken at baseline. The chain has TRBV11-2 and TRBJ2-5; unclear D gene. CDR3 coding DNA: TGTGCCAGCAGCTTAGCGGGTTACGGAACCCAGTACTTC. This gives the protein CASSLAGYGTQYF. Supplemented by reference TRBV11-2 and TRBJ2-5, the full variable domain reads EAGVAQSPRYKIIEKRQSVAFWCNPISGHATLYWYQQILGQGPKLLIQFQNNGVVDDSQLPKDRFSAERLKGVDSTLKIQPAKLEDSAVYLCASSLAGYGTQYFGPGTRLLVL.